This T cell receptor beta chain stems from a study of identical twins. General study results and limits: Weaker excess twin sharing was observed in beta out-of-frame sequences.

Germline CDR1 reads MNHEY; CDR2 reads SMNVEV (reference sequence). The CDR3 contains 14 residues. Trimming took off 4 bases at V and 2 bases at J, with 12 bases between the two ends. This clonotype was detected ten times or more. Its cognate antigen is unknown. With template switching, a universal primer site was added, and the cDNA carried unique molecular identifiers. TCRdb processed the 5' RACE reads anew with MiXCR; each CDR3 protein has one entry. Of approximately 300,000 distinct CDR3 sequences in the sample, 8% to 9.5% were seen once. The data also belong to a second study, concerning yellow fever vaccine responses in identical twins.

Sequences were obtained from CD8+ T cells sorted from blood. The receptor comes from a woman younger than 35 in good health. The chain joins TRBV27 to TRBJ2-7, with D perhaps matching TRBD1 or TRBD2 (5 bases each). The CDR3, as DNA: TGTGCCAGCAGTTCCGGGACCTGGCCCTACGAGCAGTACTTC. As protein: CASSSGTWPYEQYF.